This T cell receptor (beta chain) was found in a study of cytomegalovirus exposure and HLA in healthy donors. General study findings and limits: According to reports, the classifier identified cytomegalovirus status with high specificity and sensitivity.

V lost 10 bases, J lost 7 bases, and 13 bases stayed unmatched. CDR1 MNHNS and CDR2 SASEGT come from the germline V gene. This CDR3 has 14 residues. Vbeta (60) and Jbeta (13) primers were used in the PCR. The method was immunoSEQ multiplex PCR; TCRdb's version includes in-frame clones alone and lacks a portion of them. The top ten hold roughly 1.6% of the sample, which has fewer than 200,000 clones, around 83% seen once. As for this clone: Its antigen is unknown.

The TCR originated in a man in his forties or fifties in good health and CMV-seronegative. The V call is TRBV6-1, the J call TRBJ2-1; 7 nucleotides line up with TRBD2. Sequenced input: PBMCs. The CDR3 sequence is CATQLGGSMNEQFF. Written as DNA, the CDR3 is TGTGCCACCCAGTTGGGCGGGAGCATGAATGAGCAGTTCTTC.